Described below is a single T cell receptor beta chain sequence and its context. It has no known antigen specificity. Base qualities are missing; no much larger clone stands one base away. The data are from a study of sequential checkpoint blockade in melanoma (dated by TCRdb to the late 2010s). Background on the whole study: Patients were randomized 1:1 to first-line nivolumab followed by ipilimumab (arm A) or ipilimumab followed by nivolumab (arm B). Maintenance nivolumab came after each of the two trial sequences.

The CDR3, cysteine through phenylalanine, is 15 amino acids long. Here the CDR3 DNA is all that survives: 45 bases in frame from base 1. The germline ends are 11 bases apart after V is trimmed by 1 base and J by 4 bases. From the germline V gene, CDR1 is SGHTA and CDR2 is FQGTGA. Overall study outcomes, separate from this receptor: The model for predicting response that combines TCR metrics with mutation burden needs to be validated in larger, independent patient cohorts.

The treatment or condition label, read with the paper, signifies: randomized to nivolumab then ipilimumab (arm A) or the reverse (arm B). None of the patients in the trial had previously been given DNA-damaging chemotherapy. Live CD3+CD8+ cells negative for CD19 and CD56 were sorted from thawed PBMCs on a FACS Aria II flow cytometer. Samples were obtained from patients with melanoma enrolled in CheckMate 064, a randomized, open-label phase II trial of sequential checkpoint blockade. Peripheral blood mononuclear cells were obtained through leukapheresis, purified using Ficoll-Paque, and frozen in human serum containing around 10% DMSO. Immediately after sorting, the purity of sorted blood CD3+CD8+ cells was verified to be >95%, after which DNA was extracted. The immunoSEQ Assay was used to immunosequence TCRbeta CDR3 regions from genomic DNA. Genomic DNA was amplified by bias-controlled multiplex PCR before high-throughput sequencing. Per the authors' processing: To quantify the absolute abundance of each unique TCRbeta CDR3 region, the sequences were collapsed and filtered. Clonality, defined as 1 minus Pielou's evenness, was calculated using only productive rearrangements. A previously published method was used to identify clones with significantly greater frequencies in on-treatment samples than in baseline samples. TCRdb obtained this table from immuneACCESS and retained in-frame rearrangements with V and J assigned. These tables miss some clones; where compared with another copy, unresolved V genes account for less than half of the shortfall, and the remainder is unexplained. V and J calls and clone size are as listed in that table; D and trimming were resolved from the DNA. The sample table contains about 13,000 clones; only one count was recorded for about 78% of them. 25% to 35% of the sample is held by the ten biggest clonotypes.

This sequence originates from a human donor with melanoma. The rearrangement joined TRBV7-3 to TRBJ1-3, with the D gene not clear enough to name. Material: CD8+ T cells sorted from blood (inferred from file names), obtained from a patient given nivolumab and ipilimumab in sequence. This receptor carries the CDR3 CASSLSPGSGNTIYF. In nucleotides, the sequence is TGTGCCAGCAGCTTAAGTCCGGGTTCAGGAAACACCATATATTTT.